The 4 T cell receptor beta chains reported below all come from one sample, sequenced in a study of T cells in Graves' hyperthyroidism and ophthalmopathy. From RNA transcripts, TCR beta CDR3 regions were amplified. HTBI primers were employed in a first-round RT-PCR of the TCR CDR3. One entry per CDR3 protein results from TCRdb running MiXCR on the multiplex PCR reads. The data contain hundreds of thousands of distinct CDR3 sequences, approximately 14% of them singletons. The sequencing input was blood. These receptors all come from a woman in her late teens or twenties with Graves' hyperthyroidism.

V is TRBV29-1 and J is TRBJ2-7, with 10 bases lining up with TRBD1. With 0 bases clipped from V and 3 bases from J, the junction kept 5 bases outside the gene matches. Germline CDR1 is SQVTM and CDR2 is ANQGSEA. The CDR3 consists of 15 residues. DNA for the CDR3: TGCAGCGTTGAAGACCCGGGACAGGGGCGCTACGAGCAGTACTTC. It yields the protein CSVEDPGQGRYEQYF.

Concerning this clonotype itself: This may be a read error: a much more frequent sequence differs by one nucleotide. The rearrangement uses TRBV29-1 and TRBJ1-5, with 7 nucleotides matching TRBD1. The junction had 14 bases not matched to a gene; V was cut back by 0 bases and J by 9 bases. The CDR3 is 16 amino acids. The germline CDR1 and CDR2 sequences are SQVTM and ANQGSEA. The CDR3 DNA is TGCAGCGTTGAAGAGGAAAGGGACAGTCCCTTCATGCCCCAGCATTTT. It encodes CSVEEERDSPFMPQHF.

This clonotype was seen at least ten times. The chain carries TRBV11-1 and TRBJ2-1, with unresolved D. Deletions cut 3 bases from V and 2 bases from J, with 8 bases between. The CDR3 extends over 14 amino acids. Germline V gene data show CDR1 as SGHAT and CDR2 as FQDESV (reference sequence). CDR3 sequence (DNA): TGTGCCAGCAGCTTGAAGAGAACCTACAATGAGCAGTTCTTC. Translated: CASSLKRTYNEQFF.

This clonotype was recorded many times. The chain has TRBV6-2 or TRBV6-3 and TRBJ1-2; D is uncertain. The germline gives CDR1 MNHEY, CDR2 SVGEGT. This CDR3 has 14 residues. V was trimmed by 0 bases and J by 8 bases, leaving 13 bases between them. As DNA, the CDR3 is TGTGCCAGCAGTTACTCGGTAGGACGTGGCGGCTACACCTTC. Its protein is CASSYSVGRGGYTF.